This T cell receptor (beta chain) was found in a study of spatial heterogeneity in lung cancer. The time point is: sample taken at primary tumor resection. TCRdb called the 5' RACE reads again in MiXCR, with one record for every CDR3 protein. The sample contains about 6,100 distinct CDR3 sequences, approximately 13% of which appear only once. On this clonotype itself: This beta chain is an unintended read in a library built for alpha chains; its size means little.

CDR3 size: 13 residues. V gave up 5 bases and J gave up 2 bases, with 10 bases separating them. This receptor was identified in a human donor with early-stage non-small cell lung cancer. Sequenced material: lung tissue, taken at surgery. The chain uses TRBV12-3 or TRBV12-4 and TRBJ2-7, with TRBD1 as a possible D gene (6 bases). CDR3 nucleotide sequence: TGTGCCAGCAGTATCGGACAGACCTACGAGCAGTACTTC. Residues: CASSIGQTYEQYF.